Listed here are 14 T cell receptor beta chains from one sample, sequenced in a study of shared clonotypes between healthy human individuals. Clones were sequenced by immunoSEQ multiplex PCR, and TCRdb holds only the in-frame ones, with some missing. Here the sample spans about 980,000 clones, 76% being singletons. Sequencing used memory CD4+ T cells sorted from blood. Documented subset: CD45RA-negative fraction. The receptor source for this set is a young man in good health.

The CDR3 bases are TGTGCCAGCAGACAGGGACTAGCGGGAGAGACCCAGTACTTC. Its protein product is CASRQGLAGETQYF. V is TRBV11-2 and J is TRBJ2-5, with 12 bases matching TRBD2. Germline V CDR1 and CDR2: SGHAT, FQNNGV. The V and J ends lost 6 bases and 4 bases, in that order; junction bases with no gene match: 3. This CDR3 is 14 amino acids long.

This chain links TRBV25-1 with TRBJ1-2; D uncertain. Germline lookup yields CDR1 MGHDK and CDR2 SYGVNS. The CDR3 runs 15 residues. V gave up 4 bases and J gave up 0 bases, with 12 bases separating them. CDR3: CASSAQGLANYGYTF. The CDR3, as DNA: TGTGCCAGCAGTGCACAAGGGTTGGCTAACTATGGCTACACCTTC.

This clone was seen many times. The chain has TRBV2 and TRBJ1-1, with D unresolved. This CDR3 contains 13 residues. Trimming shortened V by 7 bases and J by 0 bases, and 9 bases separated the two germline ends. Germline-derived CDR1 and CDR2 are SNHLY and FYNNEI. Here the CDR3 reads CASNARMNTEAFF. The DNA for the CDR3 is TGTGCCAGCAACGCCAGGATGAACACTGAAGCTTTCTTT.

This chain links TRBV15 with TRBJ2-5; TRBD1 matches 7 bases. The V gene's germline CDR1 is LNHNV and CDR2 YYDKDF (reference sequence). The CDR3 is 13 amino acids. V lost 4 bases to trimming and J lost 5 bases; unmatched junction nucleotides: 4. In DNA, the CDR3 is TGTGCCACCAGCACGACAGGGCGTGAGACCCAGTACTTC. Amino acids: CATSTTGRETQYF. The full variable domain, with the rest looked up from reference TRBV15 and TRBJ2-5, is DAMVIQNPRYQVTQFGKPVTLSCSQTLNHNVMYWYQQKSSQAPKLLFHYYDKDFNNEADTPDNFQSRRPNTSFCFLDIRSPGLGDTAMYLCATSTTGRETQYFGPGTRLLVL.

A few counts support this clone. V gene TRBV18 combines with J gene TRBJ1-1; D uncertain. V was trimmed by 8 bases and J by 14 bases, leaving 18 bases between them. This CDR3 is built from 11 residues. Germline CDR1 KGHSH, CDR2 LQKENI. The CDR3: CASRMDLNPFF. As DNA, the CDR3 is TGTGCCAGCCGAATGGACCTAAATCCCTTCTTT.

The chain carries TRBV6-1 and TRBJ2-7, with a possible D match to TRBD2 (5 bases). The CDR3 length is 15 residues. Trimming pared 4 bases from V and 3 bases from J, leaving 16 bases between. Germline V gene data show CDR1 as MNHNS and CDR2 as SASEGT. The CDR3 coding sequence is TGTGCCAGCAGTGTTTTCGTAGGAGAGGGCTACGAGCAGTACTTC. This translates into CASSVFVGEGYEQYF.

To note about this clone: The identical CDR3 is also encoded by other nucleotide sequences in the sample. The CDR3 loop is CASSLTGNTIYF. CDR3 nucleotides: TGTGCCAGCAGCTTAACAGGGAACACCATATATTTT. The chain links TRBV7-9 to TRBJ1-3, with a weak D call TRBD1 (6 bases). Germline assignment: CDR1 SEHNR and CDR2 FQNEAQ (reference sequence). The CDR3 spans 12 residues. Between the trimmed V and J ends, which lost 2 bases and 7 bases, there was a span of 6 bases.

The V call is TRBV7-3, the J call TRBJ1-6; 9 bases line up with TRBD1. Germline V gene sequence: CDR1 SGHTA, CDR2 FQGTGA. The CDR3 length is 22 residues. With V trimmed by 3 bases and J by 1 base, 19 bases remained unmatched. CDR3 protein: CASSFTSDYPGTGSSYNSPLHF. Here the CDR3 DNA reads TGTGCCAGCAGCTTCACTTCCGACTACCCCGGGACAGGGAGTTCCTATAATTCACCCCTCCACTTT.

This clone has more than one count but fewer than ten. This chain joins TRBV21-1 and TRBJ2-1; the DNA was not compared with TRBD2, the D call given in the table. TRBV21-1 is flagged as a pseudogene. The CDR3 is 15 residues long. The CDR3 sequence: CASSKGAGPRDEQFF. Written as DNA, the CDR3 is TGTGCCAGCAGCAAAGGCGCGGGACCCCGCGATGAGCAGTTCTTC.

The chain employs TRBV10-3 and TRBJ1-4; tentative D call: TRBD1 (6 bases). V was shortened by 0 bases and J by 5 bases, with 16 bases between the two germline ends. Germline V gene sequence: CDR1 ENHRY, CDR2 SYGVKD. The CDR3 length is 17 residues. The CDR3 nucleotides are TGTGCCATCAGTGAGTCGAAGTCGGGGCAGGGGAATGAAAAACTGTTTTTT. Protein: CAISESKSGQGNEKLFF.

A few counts support this clone. CDR3 amino acids: CASSSGVNYGYTF. In nucleotides, the CDR3 is TGTGCCAGCAGTTCGGGAGTTAACTATGGCTACACCTTC. This chain uses TRBV28 with TRBJ1-2, with no clear D. CDR1 is MDHEN, CDR2 SYDVKM, per germline. This CDR3 is 13 amino acids long. Between the trimmed V and J ends, which lost 4 bases and 1 base, there was a span of 7 bases.

The V and J genes are TRBV7-2 and TRBJ1-1, with a weak D call TRBD1 (5 bases). Germline CDR1 and CDR2: SGHTA and FQGNSA. V lost 7 bases and J 1 base, leaving 19 bases between the germline ends. The length of the CDR3 is 16 residues. This chain's CDR3 is CASTATASLRNTEAFF. The CDR3 coding sequence is TGTGCCAGCACGGCGACAGCCTCTCTCAGGAACACTGAAGCTTTCTTT.

This clone was found a few times. This sequence joins TRBV27 and TRBJ2-7; 11 nucleotides align to TRBD2. The CDR3 extends over 16 amino acids. Per the germline V gene, CDR1 is MNHEY and CDR2 is SMNVEV (reference sequence). The ends lost 5 bases at V and 1 base at J; junction bases unmatched: 7. The CDR3 DNA reads TGTGCCAGCAGTGCAGGGACTAGCGGACTTTCCTACGAGCAGTACTTC. Amino acid sequence: CASSAGTSGLSYEQYF.

V is TRBV11-2 and J is TRBJ1-6; D is undetermined. Deletions cut 4 bases from V and 12 bases from J, with 13 bases between. The length of the CDR3 is 13 residues. The germline V gene has CDR1 SGHAT and CDR2 FQNNGV. CDR3 coding DNA: TGTGCCAGCAGCTCGGCAGAGACGGGACCCCTCCACTTT. This sequence encodes CASSSAETGPLHF.